This T cell receptor (beta chain) was documented in a study of T-cell memory formation after mild COVID-19. Each CDR3 protein is one row after TCRdb ran MiXCR on the 5' RACE reads. The sample lists about 140,000 distinct CDR3 sequences, around 15% occurring once. Germline assignment: CDR1 LGHNA and CDR2 YSLEER. Trimming took off 8 bases at V and 7 bases at J, with 17 bases between the two ends. The CDR3 covers 13 residues. The chain employs TRBV4-3 and TRBJ1-1; tentatively, D is TRBD1 (6 bases). Sequencing was done on a sample of PBMCs or a T cell subset sorted from them (not recorded which). The receptor's source is an adult woman who had mild COVID-19 (a few samples of this study predate the infection). Cell type and time point are not known. As DNA, the CDR3 is TGCGCCAGCGGGGATCAGGGGACTATTGAAGCTTTCTTT. The encoded protein is CASGDQGTIEAFF.